What follows is one TCR beta chain and its context. Its target is unknown. The data were taken from a study of CD8 T cells in Susac syndrome. General observations from the study: CD4+ repertoires of Susac syndrome patients lacked detectable clonal expansion.

TCR beta from blood CD8+ and CD4+ T cells was sequenced. All included Susac syndrome patients satisfied recently defined diagnostic criteria for definite or probable disease. The CDR3 has 16 amino acids. CDR1 is SGHNT, CDR2 YYREEE, per germline (reference sequence). V was clipped by 3 bases and J by 0 bases; unmatched bases: 4. The RNA input was about 0.5 to 1 ug, and it was reverse transcribed with random hexamers. TCRdb itself ran the immunoSEQ multiplex PCR reads through MiXCR, one entry per CDR3 protein. The table shows about 140,000 distinct CDR3 sequences, with over 90% occurring only once. The sample consisted of CD4+ T cells from PBMCs. This TCR was sampled from a human donor with Susac syndrome. The J gene is TRBJ2-1, the V gene TRBV5-4; 9 bases match TRBD2. CDR3 amino acids: CASSSSGGRSYNEQFF. CDR3 nucleotides: TGTGCCAGCAGCTCGAGCGGGGGGCGCTCCTACAATGAGCAGTTCTTC.